Sequencing of this TCR beta chain was carried out in a study of blood T cell repertoires in COVID-19. Produced via immunoSEQ multiplex PCR; TCRdb's table is partial and in-frame only. The sample has 150,000 to 200,000 clones; over 75% are singletons. The junction had 9 bases not matched to a gene; V was cut back by 3 bases and J by 2 bases. This CDR3 contains 18 residues. Germline V lookup: CDR1 LNHDA, CDR2 SQIVND (reference sequence). A single count supports this clone. The specimen was PBMCs or T cells enriched from blood (not recorded which). The chain joins TRBV19 to TRBJ2-6; 8 bases align to TRBD1. The receptor's source is a man aged 35-49 years who had recovered from COVID-19. The CDR3 DNA reads TGTGCCAGTAGTATTACGACAGGGGCCTCTGCTGGGGCCAACGTCCTGACTTTC. Translated: CASSITTGASAGANVLTF.